These 32 T cell receptor beta chains originate from one sample sequenced in a study of T cells in Graves' hyperthyroidism and ophthalmopathy. The TCR beta CDR3 regions underwent amplification using RNA transcripts as the source. HTBI primers were employed in a first-round RT-PCR of the TCR CDR3. Via MiXCR, TCRdb re-called the multiplex PCR reads, giving one row per CDR3 protein. The sample includes around 340,000 distinct CDR3 sequences, about a sixth of them seen just once. The sample taken for sequencing was blood. The receptors come from a woman in her twenties or thirties with Graves' hyperthyroidism that later progressed to Graves' ophthalmopathy.

The chain employs TRBV12-3 or TRBV12-4 and TRBJ2-3, with 14 bases lining up with TRBD2. V trimming: 6 bases; J trimming: 3 bases; junction bases outside the gene matches: 8. This CDR3 contains 17 residues. The CDR3 bases are TGTGCCAGCAGCCGTGGGACTAGCGGGAGTGGAACAGATACGCAGTATTTT. It is translated as CASSRGTSGSGTDTQYF.

V and J are TRBV6-2 or TRBV6-3 and TRBJ1-5; a possible D gene is TRBD1 (6 bases). The CDR3 covers 18 residues. Germline loops: CDR1 MNHEY, CDR2 SVGEGT. Trimming stripped 3 bases from V and 0 bases from J, with 18 bases between. The CDR3 DNA reads as TGTGCCAGCAGTTATTTCTCCTACAGGGACTATAGCAATCAGCCCCAGCATTTT. It specifies CASSYFSYRDYSNQPQHF.

V usage is TRBV7-9 and J usage is TRBJ1-2; D gene uncertain. There are 13 residues in the CDR3. V lost 5 bases to trimming and J lost 8 bases, with 15 bases between them. Germline V gives CDR1 SEHNR, CDR2 FQNEAQ (reference sequence). CDR3 in amino acids: CASSPFKSGGYTF. The CDR3 DNA is TGTGCCAGCAGCCCCTTCAAATCCGGAGGCTACACCTTC.

This clonotype has a count of ten or more. V gene TRBV6-1 combines with J gene TRBJ2-7; 7 nucleotides match TRBD1. The CDR3 spans 12 residues. Per the germline V gene, CDR1 is MNHNS and CDR2 is SASEGT. The junction had 0 bases not matched to a gene; V was cut back by 6 bases and J by 1 base. CDR3 nucleotides: TGTGCCAGCAGGGACAGGTCCTACGAGCAGTACTTC. Residues: CASRDRSYEQYF.

This chain connects TRBV25-1 to TRBJ2-3, with 12 bases matching TRBD2. The germline gives CDR1 MGHDK, CDR2 SYGVNS. The CDR3 is 18 residues long. V lost 3 bases, J lost 5 bases, and 12 bases stayed unmatched. The CDR3 spells CASSDELRLAGAKDTQYF. CDR3 bases: TGTGCCAGCAGTGACGAACTACGACTAGCGGGAGCAAAAGATACGCAGTATTTT.

This clonotype was found a few times. The chain uses TRBV29-1 and TRBJ2-7, with D maybe TRBD1 (6 bases). Germline CDR1 and CDR2: SQVTM and ANQGSEA. The ends were cut back, 0 bases at V and 3 bases at J, with 9 bases in the middle. This CDR3 is 13 amino acids long. The DNA of the CDR3 is TGCAGCGTTGAAGATGAGGACAGCTACGAGCAGTACTTC. Its protein product is CSVEDEDSYEQYF.

This clonotype was detected many times. V usage is TRBV10-3 and J usage is TRBJ2-7; 9 nucleotides line up with TRBD2. Germline V lookup: CDR1 ENHRY, CDR2 SYGVKD. The CDR3 runs to 14 residues. V shed 3 bases, J shed 4 bases, and the junction held 4 bases outside the gene matches. The CDR3 region has the DNA TGTGCCATCAGTGACCCTAGCGGGAATTACGAGCAGTACTTC. It specifies CAISDPSGNYEQYF.

The chain employs TRBV7-2 and TRBJ1-3; no definite D call. The ends were cut back, 0 bases at V and 0 bases at J, with 15 bases in the middle. Germline assignment: CDR1 SGHTA and CDR2 FQGNSA. This CDR3 region has 18 residues. The CDR3, as DNA: TGTGCCAGCAGCTTAGCGGCGGGGTATCGGAGCTCTGGAAACACCATATATTTT. Translating it yields CASSLAAGYRSSGNTIYF.

This rearrangement joins TRBV20-1 to TRBJ2-1, with TRBD2 matching 10 bases. V trimming: 2 bases; J trimming: 9 bases; junction bases outside the gene matches: 13. The CDR3 sequence is 16 residues long. Germline V gene lookup returns CDR1 DFQATT and CDR2 SNEGSKA (reference sequence). In DNA, the CDR3 is TGCAGTGCTAGAATATTGGGGCTAGCGGGAGATCGTGAGCAGTTCTTC. This encodes CSARILGLAGDREQFF.

This clonotype was seen at least ten times. The junction departs from the called germline gene at one end, perhaps through a read error. The chain joins TRBV5-1 to TRBJ2-5, with D maybe TRBD2 (6 bases). This CDR3 is 13 amino acids long. Per germline, CDR1 SGHRS and CDR2 YFSETQ. CDR3 amino acids: CASSLAGGETKYF. In DNA form, the CDR3 reads TGCGCCAGCAGCTTGGCAGGAGGGGAGACCAAGTACTTC.

This clonotype showed up many times. J is TRBJ2-1 and V is TRBV28, with D maybe TRBD2 (7 bases). Germline V gene sequence: CDR1 MDHEN, CDR2 SYDVKM. Trimming shortened V by 6 bases and J by 12 bases, and 21 bases separated the two germline ends. This CDR3 spans 14 amino acids. The CDR3 DNA sequence: TGTGCCAGCAGCCTCAGGGGAGAGCGGACTAGGCAGTTCTTC. The encoded protein is CASSLRGERTRQFF.

This clonotype came up many times. J is TRBJ1-1 and V is TRBV9; possibly TRBD1 for D (5 bases). Germline CDR1 is SGDLS and CDR2 is YYNGEE. The CDR3 extends over 13 amino acids. V lost 2 bases, J lost 5 bases, and 10 bases lay in between. CDR3: CASSVYSGTEAFF. In nucleotides, the CDR3 is TGTGCCAGCAGCGTCTATTCAGGGACTGAAGCTTTCTTT.

J is TRBJ2-4 and V is TRBV9; no clear D. This CDR3 is 16 amino acids long. Germline assignment: CDR1 SGDLS and CDR2 YYNGEE. Trimming removed 4 bases at V and 4 bases at J, with 18 bases between. CDR3 nucleotide sequence: TGTGCCAGCAGCCAAGGCATCGGGTCGGAGAAAAACATTCAGTACTTC. The encoded protein is CASSQGIGSEKNIQYF.

Concerning this clonotype: An end of the junction differs from the germline gene, which may be a read error. The chain has TRBV7-2 and TRBJ1-3; no firm D call. Germline values: CDR1 SGHTA, CDR2 FQGNSA. This CDR3 has 15 amino acids. The CDR3 bases are TGTGCCGGCAGCTTAGGACCGGCTGGCGGAAACACCATATATTTT. It encodes CAGSLGPAGGNTIYF. Combining the CDR3 with reference TRBV7-2 and TRBJ1-3 gives the whole variable domain GAGVSQSPSNKVTEKGKDVELRCDPISGHTALYWYRQSLGQGLEFLIYFQGNSAPDKSGLPSDRFSAERTGGSVSTLTIQRTQQEDSAVYLCAGSLGPAGGNTIYFGEGSWLTVV.

This clonotype was seen only a few times. The chain couples TRBV5-1 to TRBJ2-3, with 8 bases identical to TRBD2. Germline lookup yields CDR1 SGHRS and CDR2 YFSETQ. V lost 4 bases and J lost 4; bases outside the gene matches: 11. CDR3 length equals 16 residues. The CDR3 here is CASSPGTRNLPDTQYF. CDR3 sequence (DNA): TGCGCCAGCAGCCCCGGGACTAGGAATTTACCAGATACGCAGTATTTT. Looking up the rest from reference TRBV5-1 and TRBJ2-3 gives the full variable domain: KAGVTQTPRYLIKTRGQQVTLSCSPISGHRSVSWYQQTPGQGLQFLFEYFSETQRNKGNFPGRFSGRQFSNSRSEMNVSTLELGDSALYLCASSPGTRNLPDTQYFGPGTRLTVL.

A remark on this clonotype: The junction and the germline gene differ at one end; a read error may be behind it. V is TRBV2 and J is TRBJ1-6; 9 bases are a match to TRBD1. This CDR3 comprises 16 residues. Germline CDR1 SNHLY, CDR2 FYNNEI. The CDR3 spells CGSSKTGQGFNSPLHF. The CDR3 bases are TGTGGCAGCAGTAAAACGGGACAGGGATTTAATTCACCCCTCCACTTT.

The rearrangement links TRBV11-3 to TRBJ2-3; maybe TRBD2 (6 bases). Per the germline V gene, CDR1 is SGHNT and CDR2 is YENEEA. The CDR3 is made up of 14 amino acids. V was clipped by 9 bases and J by 0 bases, with 13 bases between them. The CDR3 loop reads CARTGTASTDTQYF. CDR3 bases: TGTGCCAGAACCGGGACTGCTAGCACAGATACGCAGTATTTT.

This clonotype showed up many times. The rearrangement joins TRBV6-2 or TRBV6-3 to TRBJ2-2; D gene unclear. V lost 7 bases and J 3 bases, leaving 6 bases between the germline ends. Per the germline V gene, CDR1 is MNHEY and CDR2 is SVGEGT. The CDR3 covers 12 residues. The CDR3 loop is CASTGYTGELFF. The DNA for the CDR3 is TGTGCCAGCACAGGATACACCGGGGAGCTGTTTTTT.

This clonotype was found many times. J is TRBJ1-1 and V is TRBV6-1; D is unresolved. This CDR3 is built from 13 residues. Germline-derived CDR1 and CDR2 are MNHNS and SASEGT. V gave up 5 bases and J gave up 1 base, with 8 bases separating them. The CDR3 is CASSQRQNTEAFF. CDR3 in DNA: TGTGCCAGCAGTCAGAGACAGAACACTGAAGCTTTCTTT.

The chain employs TRBV10-1 and TRBJ1-1, with unresolved D. Trimming removed 7 bases from V and 3 bases from J, with 12 bases in between. CDR1 and CDR2 (germline): WNHNN, SYGVQD (reference sequence). The CDR3 loop spans 13 amino acids. Here the CDR3 reads CASKPRPDTEAFF. The CDR3 DNA reads as TGCGCCAGCAAACCCCGACCCGACACTGAAGCTTTCTTT.

This clonotype has more than one count but fewer than ten. The J gene is TRBJ2-7, the V gene TRBV7-2; D might be TRBD1 (6 bases). Deletions cut 4 bases from V and 1 base from J, with 11 bases between. This CDR3 has 14 amino acids. Germline V gene sequence: CDR1 SGHTA, CDR2 FQGNSA. CDR3 nucleotides: TGTGCCAGCAGCTATACACAGGGTTCCTACGAGCAGTACGTC. This sequence encodes CASSYTQGSYEQYV.

The sample holds a few counts of this clonotype. This may arise from a read error, as a much more abundant clone is one base away. The chain is built from TRBV2 and TRBJ2-7; D might be TRBD1 (6 bases). CDR3 length: 14 amino acids. CDR1 SNHLY and CDR2 FYNNEI come from the germline V gene. This CDR3 is CASKPWDNSHEQYF. The CDR3 bases are TGTGCCAGCAAACCTTGGGACAACTCCCACGAGCAGTACTTC.

This clonotype was counted ten times or more. The chain employs TRBV28 and TRBJ1-1; D uncertain. With 5 bases removed from V and 8 bases from J, the gap between germline ends came to 9 bases. This CDR3 has 11 amino acids. Germline V gene sequence: CDR1 MDHEN, CDR2 SYDVKM. The CDR3 loop reads CASSLNLEAFF. The CDR3 DNA reads as TGTGCCAGCAGTCTAAACTTAGAAGCTTTCTTT.

This clonotype was counted ten times or more. V gene TRBV10-2 combines with J gene TRBJ2-7; D may match TRBD1 or TRBD2 (5 bases each). V shed 10 bases and J shed 2 bases, with 15 bases lying between them. CDR1 and CDR2 (germline): WSHSY, SAAADI. The CDR3 has 13 amino acids. For the CDR3, the DNA is TGCGCCACCTCCGGGGCTGCTACCTACGAGCAGTACTTC. Encoded protein: CATSGAATYEQYF.

This clonotype was recorded only once. The chain carries TRBV12-5 and TRBJ2-1; weak D call: TRBD2 (6 bases). The CDR3 totals 13 residues. Per germline, CDR1 LGHNT and CDR2 FRNRAP. Trimming removed 7 bases at V and 6 bases at J, with 13 bases between. In DNA form, the CDR3 reads TGTGCTAGTGCCCTGGGGGGAGGCAATGAGCAGTTCTTC. This encodes CASALGGGNEQFF.

This sequence joins TRBV20-1 and TRBJ1-2, with D possibly matching TRBD1 (6 bases). Germline assignment: CDR1 DFQATT and CDR2 SNEGSKA (reference sequence). V lost 0 bases and J lost 8, with 22 bases in between. This CDR3 is 16 amino acids long. Written as DNA, the CDR3 is TGCAGTGCTAGAGATGAACGTCAGGGGCCCGCATTAGGCTACACCTTC. Its translation is CSARDERQGPALGYTF.

Remarks on this clonotype: A much larger clone lies one base from this, so it may be a read error. V gene TRBV12-3 or TRBV12-4 combines with J gene TRBJ2-1, with D tentatively TRBD2 (5 bases). CDR3 length: 20 amino acids. The CDR3 region is CASSLAILAGINYSHNEQFF. The CDR3 DNA sequence: TGTGCCAGCAGTTTAGCGATTCTGGCGGGTATAAATTACTCCCACAATGAGCAGTTCTTC.

At least ten counts were recorded for this clonotype. V and J are TRBV20-1 and TRBJ1-5; TRBD1 might be the D (5 bases). CDR3 length: 12 amino acids. Trimming removed 2 bases at V and 4 bases at J, with 6 bases between. The germline V gene has CDR1 DFQATT and CDR2 SNEGSKA (reference sequence). CDR3 sequence reads: CSARSGNQPQHF. CDR3 DNA: TGCAGTGCTAGATCAGGGAATCAGCCCCAGCATTTT.

This clonotype has a count of ten or more. The chain joins TRBV24-1 to TRBJ2-1; TRBD1 matches 9 bases. The germline V gene encodes CDR1 KGHDR and CDR2 SFDVKD. The CDR3 totals 16 residues. Trimming removed 1 base from V and 4 bases from J; junction bases left unmatched: 4. CDR3: CATSDLQGASYNEQFF. The CDR3 DNA follows: TGTGCCACCAGTGATTTACAGGGGGCTTCGTACAATGAGCAGTTCTTC.

The J gene is TRBJ2-3, the V gene TRBV6-5, with 12 bases that match TRBD2. CDR3 length: 19 residues. Losses at the gene ends were 2 bases for V and 1 base for J; bases not matched to a gene: 10. Per germline, CDR1 MNHEY and CDR2 SVGAGI. CDR3 nucleotides: TGTGCCAGCAGTTACCGAGGGCCGACTAGCGGGAGCGGCACAGATACGCAGTATTTT. Encoded protein: CASSYRGPTSGSGTDTQYF.

This clonotype was found many times. The chain joins TRBV29-1 to TRBJ2-7; tentatively, D is TRBD2 (6 bases). V lost 4 bases and J 0 bases, leaving 7 bases between the germline ends. There are 12 residues in the CDR3. Germline CDR1 and CDR2: SQVTM and ANQGSEA. The CDR3 DNA sequence: TGCAGCGTTGGCGGGGACTCCTACGAGCAGTACTTC. Translated, it gives CSVGGDSYEQYF.

This clonotype has only one observation. The genes are TRBV20-1 and TRBJ2-5; D assignment may be TRBD1 or TRBD2 (5 bases each). The CDR3 extends over 13 amino acids. Deletions cut 3 bases from V and 3 bases from J, with 11 bases between. The germline V gene has CDR1 DFQATT and CDR2 SNEGSKA (reference sequence). The CDR3 DNA sequence: TGCAGTGCTAGTTCGGGGCGTGAAGAGACCCAGTACTTC. It codes for CSASSGREETQYF.